Detailed here is one TCR beta chain. The record originates from a study of blood T cell repertoires in COVID-19. The protocol was immunoSEQ multiplex PCR, while the TCRdb copy is restricted to in-frame clones and leaves out a portion. The table includes approximately 290,000 clones, 80% to 90% detected once. Recovery among Cohort 3 donors was established by two negative PCRs, clearance, or symptom resolution. Germline V gives CDR1 SNHLY, CDR2 FYNNEI. V lost 1 base, J lost 8 bases, and 9 bases stayed unmatched. This CDR3 has 16 residues. This rearrangement joins TRBV2 to TRBJ2-1; 9 bases agree with TRBD2. The receptor's source is a woman in her twenties or thirties who had recovered from COVID-19. The specimen was PBMCs or T cells enriched from blood (not recorded which). CDR3 in amino acids: CASSEEGGGVIHEQFF. The CDR3 bases are TGTGCCAGCAGTGAAGAGGGCGGGGGGGTTATTCATGAGCAGTTCTTC.